Listed below are T cell receptor beta chains from one sample, sequenced in a study of T cell changes during pregnancy in multiple sclerosis. Clones were read by immunoSEQ multiplex PCR, and TCRdb kept only the in-frame ones, dropping some. This table holds about 110,000 clones, less than 95% found once. The material sequenced was peripheral blood, taken after pregnancy. The receptors were sampled from a female donor with multiple sclerosis, enrolled in a pregnancy study. Both conserved end residues are trimmed from each CDR3. D genes are given only for firm matches.

TRBD1	TRBJ2-3	TRBV19	ASSAGGSRTDTQY
TRBD1	TRBJ1-5	TRBV7-2	ASSLGDRGSQPQH
-	TRBJ1-2	TRBV6-1	ASSERGDYGYT
-	TRBJ2-7	TRBV13	ASSSGRVEQY
-	TRBJ2-7	TRBV18	ASSSIRGVSTYEQY
TRBD2	TRBJ2-1	TRBV2	ASRMLRSGTRSYNEQF
TRBD2	TRBJ2-5	TRBV11-1	ASSLSLGLAPETQY
-	TRBJ1-1	TRBV28	ASSHRAEAF
TRBD1	TRBJ1-5	TRBV19	ASSIRGDQPQH
-	TRBJ2-7	TRBV28	ASSSNLNEQY
-	TRBJ1-1	TRBV19	ASSSPGKTLKAF
-	TRBJ1-3	TRBV5-1	ASRPGLSSGNTIY
-	TRBJ2-5	TRBV25-1	ASSEQRARAIGETQY
-	TRBJ1-4	TRBV30	AWSLISTVNEKLF
-	TRBJ2-1	TRBV30	AWARQDEQF
-	TRBJ1-2	TRBV6-6	ASSYSNQRHGYT
TRBD2	TRBJ2-7	TRBV18	ASSPGLAGEQY
-	TRBJ2-3	TRBV2	ASSDWRGGTDTQY
TRBD1	TRBJ2-5	TRBV5-1	ASSFSGTEETQY
TRBD2	TRBJ2-7	TRBV5-4	ASSDTSGSPNEQY
TRBD2	TRBJ2-2	TRBV11-2	ASSKGLAEITGELF
TRBD2	TRBJ2-5	TRBV18	ASSPSGGAETQY
TRBD1	TRBJ1-2	TRBV27	ASSRTGGDYGYT
-	TRBJ2-2	TRBV5-4	ASSLTGVGTGELF
-	TRBJ1-5	TRBV28	ASSPPGQPQH
TRBD1	TRBJ2-5	TRBV9	ASSVEGQEETQY
-	TRBJ1-2	TRBV5-5	ASSLGQSDGYT
TRBD1	TRBJ1-2	TRBV6-1	ASSLTGGGYT
-	TRBJ2-2	TRBV7-2	ASTRGGIGELF
-	TRBJ2-2	TRBV5-1	ASSLQGGDTGELF
-	TRBJ2-5	TRBV4-1	ASSQTSSGTQY
-	TRBJ1-5	TRBV7-8	ASSSRTEYQPQH
TRBD2	TRBJ2-3	TRBV5-1	ASSWGDGRTDTQY
-	TRBJ1-1	TRBV5-1	ASSSGLGLPANTEAF
TRBD1	TRBJ1-2	TRBV28	ASSLAEDRANYGYT
TRBD2	TRBJ2-3	TRBV5-6	ASSLSFELAGTDTQY
TRBD1	TRBJ1-1	TRBV4-1	ASSQDRTGFTEAF
-	TRBJ2-3	TRBV27	ASSFRQGRGTQY
-	TRBJ1-5	TRBV10-1	ASSESLPTGLGQPQH
TRBD2	TRBJ2-7	TRBV5-1	ASSLSLAGVYEQY
TRBD1	TRBJ2-3	TRBV5-1	ASSRQGVADTQY
-	TRBJ1-5	TRBV19	ASSRKAGQPQH
TRBD1	TRBJ1-1	TRBV6-5	ASSSSHGGGLTEAF
-	TRBJ1-5	TRBV28	ASSLLSRHVNQPQH